A single sample is the source of the 30 T cell receptor beta chains below, sequenced in a study of blood T cell repertoires in COVID-19. TCRdb's copy holds only in-frame clones and misses some; the assay was immunoSEQ multiplex PCR. The repertoire holds around 120,000 clones, 86% seen once, with approximately 7.9% in the top ten. Sequencing was performed on peripheral blood. Receptor source: a man between 65 and 80 years old who had recovered from COVID-19.

This chain joins TRBV9 and TRBJ2-3; possibly TRBD1 for D (5 bases). V lost 7 bases and J 0 bases, leaving 21 bases between the germline ends. Germline loops: CDR1 SGDLS, CDR2 YYNGEE. The CDR3 totals 17 residues. The CDR3 reads CASSIGAGSASTDTQYF. DNA for the CDR3: TGTGCCAGCTCGATTGGGGCAGGATCAGCTAGCACAGATACGCAGTATTTT. The entire variable domain, with the rest obtained from reference TRBV9 and TRBJ2-3, is as follows: DSGVTQTPKHLITATGQRVTLRCSPRSGDLSVYWYQQSLDQGLQFLIQYYNGEERAKGNILERFSAQQFPDLHSELNLSSLELGDSALYFCASSIGAGSASTDTQYFGPGTRLTVL.

V gene TRBV5-5 combines with J gene TRBJ2-3, with D tentatively TRBD2 (5 bases). Trimming cost V 6 bases and J 3 bases, with 20 bases left between them. Germline CDR1 is SGHKS and CDR2 is YYEKEE (reference sequence). CDR3 length: 16 residues. The CDR3 spells CASTPPWTSGTDTQYF. CDR3 nucleotide sequence: TGTGCCAGCACCCCTCCCTGGACCTCGGGGACAGATACGCAGTATTTT. The variable domain in full, completed from reference TRBV5-5 and TRBJ2-3, reads DAGVTQSPTHLIKTRGQQVTLRCSPISGHKSVSWYQQVLGQGPQFIFQYYEKEERGRGNFPDRFSARQFPNYSSELNVNALLLGDSALYLCASTPPWTSGTDTQYFGPGTRLTVL.

This clone was seen only once. This chain links TRBV7-9 with TRBJ2-5; 8 bases fit TRBD2. The junction had 8 bases not matched to a gene; V was cut back by 5 bases and J by 3 bases. Germline lookup yields CDR1 SEHNR and CDR2 FQNEAQ (reference sequence). This CDR3 spans 15 amino acids. DNA of the CDR3: TGTGCCAGCAGCCCTAACTCACTAGCGGAAGAGACCCAGTACTTC. It is translated as CASSPNSLAEETQYF.

In its sample, this clone was seen many times. V is TRBV24-1 and J is TRBJ2-3, with 11 nucleotides matching TRBD1. The CDR3 covers 16 residues. Germline V gene lookup returns CDR1 KGHDR and CDR2 SFDVKD. V lost 4 bases and J lost 2; bases outside the gene matches: 4. The chain's CDR3 is CATSDQGQGATDTQYF. Written as DNA, the CDR3 is TGTGCCACCAGTGACCAAGGACAGGGGGCCACAGATACGCAGTATTTT.

Regarding this clone: Other DNA sequences in the sample encode the same CDR3. The rearrangement links TRBV28 to TRBJ2-5; unclear D gene. The V gene lost 2 bases and the J gene lost 2 bases, with 6 bases spanning the gap. The germline V gene has CDR1 MDHEN and CDR2 SYDVKM. CDR3 length equals 13 residues. Here the CDR3 reads CASSLGRQETQYF. The CDR3 DNA follows: TGTGCCAGCAGTTTAGGCAGACAAGAGACCCAGTACTTC.

The chain links TRBV6-1 to TRBJ1-2; the D gene is possibly TRBD1 (5 bases). V lost 0 bases and J lost 7, with 12 bases in between. Germline CDR1 MNHNS, CDR2 SASEGT. The CDR3 loop spans 14 amino acids. In DNA form, the CDR3 reads TGTGCCAGCAGTGAAGCGGGCAGGGAAGGTGGCTACACCTTC. Encoded protein: CASSEAGREGGYTF.

This rearrangement joins TRBV30 to TRBJ1-4; D gene unclear. The CDR3 has 15 residues. V was cut by 3 bases and J by 8 bases, with 19 bases left in between. Germline CDR1 GTSNPN, CDR2 SVGIG (reference sequence). CDR3 region: CAWSHRGTLVEKLFF. DNA of the CDR3: TGTGCCTGGAGCCACCGGGGTACTTTGGTCGAAAAACTGTTTTTT.

The chain recombines TRBV15 with TRBJ2-1; 11 nucleotides line up with TRBD2. Losses at the gene ends were 8 bases for V and 8 bases for J; bases not matched to a gene: 8. The CDR3 is made up of 14 amino acids. Germline lookup yields CDR1 LNHNV and CDR2 YYDKDF (reference sequence). CDR3 residues: CATELAGAVDEQFF. In DNA form, the CDR3 reads TGTGCCACCGAACTAGCGGGAGCAGTCGATGAGCAGTTCTTC.

The CDR3 is CASSYSRGNEQFF. The DNA of the CDR3 is TGTGCCAGCAGTTACTCTAGGGGAAATGAGCAGTTCTTC. The V and J genes are TRBV6-5 and TRBJ2-1; maybe TRBD1 (5 bases). V dropped 0 bases and J dropped 7 bases, with 7 bases sitting between them. The CDR3 has 13 amino acids. From germline, CDR1 is MNHEY and CDR2 SVGAGI.

CDR3 in amino acids: CASSFGTVLYTEAFF. The CDR3 DNA reads TGTGCCAGCAGCTTTGGGACAGTCCTTTACACTGAAGCTTTCTTT. The V and J genes are TRBV7-8 and TRBJ1-1, with TRBD1 matching 7 bases. Trimming took 3 bases from V and 3 from J; bases not matched to a gene: 7. The length of the CDR3 is 15 residues. Germline CDR1 and CDR2: SGHVS and FQNEAQ.

The rearrangement uses TRBV5-1 and TRBJ1-2; TRBD1 matches at 8 bases. Looked up from germline, CDR1 is SGHRS and CDR2 is YFSETQ. Trimming took 2 bases from V and 7 from J; bases not matched to a gene: 7. The CDR3 length is 14 residues. CDR3: CASSLGQGRGGYTF. The DNA of the CDR3 is TGCGCCAGCAGCTTAGGACAGGGAAGAGGTGGCTACACCTTC.

The chain has TRBV2 and TRBJ2-2; 12 bases agree with TRBD2. Per the germline V gene, CDR1 is SNHLY and CDR2 is FYNNEI. With 9 bases clipped from V and 4 bases from J, the junction kept 6 bases outside the gene matches. This CDR3 spans 15 amino acids. The CDR3 nucleotides are TGTGCCAGTACTACTAGCGGGAGGTTCACCGGGGAGCTGTTTTTT. It specifies CASTTSGRFTGELFF.

The CDR3 region is CASSLRRETQYF. CDR3 coding DNA: TGTGCCAGCAGCTTACGGAGGGAGACCCAGTACTTC. The genes are TRBV11-2 and TRBJ2-5; maybe TRBD2 (5 bases). CDR3 size: 12 residues. V lost 2 bases and J 5 bases, leaving 6 bases between the germline ends. Germline V gives CDR1 SGHAT, CDR2 FQNNGV.

This clone was counted only a few times. The sample holds other DNA sequences that translate to the same CDR3. The chain joins TRBV9 to TRBJ2-4; a possible D gene is TRBD2 (6 bases). This CDR3 has 12 residues. Trimming cost V 4 bases and J 6 bases, with 8 bases left between them. CDR1 and CDR2 from the germline V gene are SGDLS and YYNGEE. The CDR3 loop is CASSPGGNIQYF. CDR3 in DNA: TGTGCCAGCAGCCCCGGGGGAAACATTCAGTACTTC.

The rearrangement uses TRBV6-5 and TRBJ2-3; 9 bases agree with TRBD2. Per the germline V gene, CDR1 is MNHEY and CDR2 is SVGAGI. V shed 0 bases and J 4 bases; nucleotides not matched to a gene: 5. This CDR3 spans 16 amino acids. The CDR3: CASSYSTSGPPDTQYF. In DNA, the CDR3 is TGTGCCAGCAGTTACTCGACTAGCGGTCCTCCAGATACGCAGTATTTT.

The chain couples TRBV2 to TRBJ2-7; D remains ambiguous. The germline V and J ends were trimmed by 7 bases and 6 bases, with 10 bases remaining between them. The CDR3 extends over 11 amino acids. Germline lookup yields CDR1 SNHLY and CDR2 FYNNEI. The CDR3 coding sequence is TGTGCCAGCAACCAGGTTACCGAGCAGTACTTC. Amino acid sequence: CASNQVTEQYF. The entire variable domain, with the rest obtained from reference TRBV2 and TRBJ2-7, is as follows: EPEVTQTPSHQVTQMGQEVILRCVPISNHLYFYWYRQILGQKVEFLVSFYNNEISEKSEIFDDQFSVERPDGSNFTLKIRSTKLEDSAMYFCASNQVTEQYFGPGTRLTVT.

In DNA form, the CDR3 reads TGTGCCAGCAGCTTAGCCCTGGGGGCTTTCGACACTGAAGCTTTCTTT. Amino acid sequence: CASSLALGAFDTEAFF. V is TRBV7-6 and J is TRBJ1-1; TRBD1 might be the D (6 bases). Germline assignment: CDR1 SGHVS and CDR2 FNYEAQ. The CDR3 sequence is 16 residues long. V dropped 0 bases and J dropped 3 bases, with 14 bases sitting between them.

The chain uses TRBV7-2 and TRBJ1-3, with TRBD1 identical over 8 bases. Germline CDR1 and CDR2: SGHTA and FQGNSA. The CDR3 is 14 residues long. V trimming: 6 bases; J trimming: 2 bases; junction bases outside the gene matches: 3. CDR3: CASSIQGAGNTIYF. The CDR3, as DNA: TGTGCCAGCAGTATACAGGGGGCTGGAAACACCATATATTTT.

The chain carries TRBV3-1 (or the pseudogene TRBV3-2) and TRBJ2-6, with 7 nucleotides matching TRBD2. The CDR3 length is 14 residues. Trimming at V came to 8 bases and at J to 4 bases, leaving 5 bases not matched to a gene. Germline V gene lookup returns CDR1 LGHDT and CDR2 YNNKEL (reference sequence). The CDR3 region has the DNA TGTGCCAGCGGGAGGGCGGACGGGGCCAACGTCCTGACTTTC. The encoded protein is CASGRADGANVLTF.

This clone was seen a few times. The chain carries TRBV28 and TRBJ1-5; 10 bases map to TRBD1. Unmatched junction bases numbered 5, after V lost 5 bases and J lost 1 base. This CDR3 spans 16 amino acids. Germline assignment: CDR1 MDHEN and CDR2 SYDVKM. DNA for the CDR3: TGTGCCAGCAGTCCAGCGGACAGGGGGAGCAATCAGCCCCAGCATTTT. As protein: CASSPADRGSNQPQHF. The whole variable domain, filled in from reference TRBV28 and TRBJ1-5, reads DVKVTQSSRYLVKRTGEKVFLECVQDMDHENMFWYRQDPGLGLRLIYFSYDVKMKEKGDIPEGYSVSREKKERFSLILESASTNQTSMYLCASSPADRGSNQPQHFGDGTRLSIL.

The CDR3: CASSLSPNYEQYF. For the CDR3, the DNA is TGTGCCAGCAGTTTAAGCCCCAACTACGAGCAGTACTTC. The chain recombines TRBV28 with TRBJ2-7; no clear D gene. The CDR3 runs 13 residues. CDR1 MDHEN and CDR2 SYDVKM come from the germline V gene. V shed 2 bases and J shed 3 bases, with 8 bases lying between them. Based on the CDR3 plus reference TRBV28 and TRBJ2-7, the full variable domain is DVKVTQSSRYLVKRTGEKVFLECVQDMDHENMFWYRQDPGLGLRLIYFSYDVKMKEKGDIPEGYSVSREKKERFSLILESASTNQTSMYLCASSLSPNYEQYFGPGTRLTVT.

This clone was counted a single time. The V and J genes are TRBV6-5 and TRBJ1-3; no clear D. Trimming took off 8 bases at V and 0 bases at J, with 11 bases between the two ends. The CDR3 has 14 amino acids. Germline V gene sequence: CDR1 MNHEY, CDR2 SVGAGI. CDR3 nucleotides: TGTGCCAGCGAGGGATCTCCCTCTGGAAACACCATATATTTT. Protein product: CASEGSPSGNTIYF.

This clone came up once. The chain employs TRBV5-5 and TRBJ1-5, with TRBD1 identical over 12 bases. Germline loops: CDR1 SGHKS, CDR2 YYEKEE (reference sequence). This CDR3 has 16 amino acids. V shed 4 bases, J shed 5 bases, and the junction held 7 bases outside the gene matches. The CDR3 DNA sequence: TGTGCCAGCAGCCGGGGAGGGACAGGGGGCGATCAGCCCCAGCATTTT. It encodes CASSRGGTGGDQPQHF.

This chain links TRBV6-2 or TRBV6-3 with TRBJ2-3, with a tentative D call TRBD2 (5 bases). In germline, CDR1 is MNHEY, CDR2 SVGEGT. The CDR3 has 16 amino acids. The V and J ends lost 5 bases and 7 bases respectively, with 22 bases between them. The CDR3 reads CASSPFSRAAENTQYF. DNA for the CDR3: TGTGCCAGCAGTCCATTTTCGAGGGCCGCGGAGAATACGCAGTATTTT.

J is TRBJ2-7 and V is TRBV28, with D tentatively TRBD1 (6 bases). Per germline, CDR1 MDHEN and CDR2 SYDVKM. The CDR3 loop spans 14 amino acids. V was shortened by 4 bases and J by 2 bases, with 12 bases between the two germline ends. CDR3 in DNA: TGTGCCAGCAGTTACAGGGTGGGAACCTACGAGCAGTACTTC. Protein product: CASSYRVGTYEQYF.

The CDR3 is CAGKGQYTDTQYF. The DNA for the CDR3 is TGTGCCGGGAAGGGACAATACACAGATACGCAGTATTTT. This sequence joins TRBV12-3 or TRBV12-4 and TRBJ2-3; the D gene is possibly TRBD1 (6 bases). Deletions cut 11 bases from V and 2 bases from J, with 14 bases between. The CDR3 is made up of 13 amino acids.

The rearrangement joins TRBV11-1 to TRBJ2-3, with D possibly TRBD2 on 6 matching bases. Trimming removed 4 bases from V and 5 bases from J, with 16 bases in between. This CDR3 is built from 15 residues. Germline assignment: CDR1 SGHAT and CDR2 FQDESV (reference sequence). The CDR3 coding sequence is TGTGCCAGCAGCTCAGTGACACGGGGGAGAGATACGCAGTATTTT. This encodes CASSSVTRGRDTQYF.

This rearrangement joins TRBV5-1 to TRBJ1-1; D might be TRBD1 (6 bases). This CDR3 has 14 amino acids. Germline V gene data show CDR1 as SGHRS and CDR2 as YFSETQ. Deletions cut 1 base from V and 1 base from J, with 8 bases between. The CDR3 region has the DNA TGCGCCAGCAGCTTGCAGGGGACGAACACTGAAGCTTTCTTT. This codes for CASSLQGTNTEAFF.

This chain uses TRBV30 with TRBJ2-1, with 7 positions matching TRBD2. Per germline, CDR1 GTSNPN and CDR2 SVGIG (reference sequence). With 2 bases clipped from V and 7 bases from J, the junction kept 8 bases outside the gene matches. The CDR3 runs to 14 residues. CDR3 coding DNA: TGTGCCTGGAGTAACTTAGCGGGTCAAAATGAGCAGTTCTTC. It encodes CAWSNLAGQNEQFF.

In nucleotides, the CDR3 is TGCGCCAGCAGTGCGGACAGGGGAAGGAACACTGAAGCTTTCTTT. This codes for CASSADRGRNTEAFF. This chain connects TRBV10-2 to TRBJ1-1; 9 bases are a match to TRBD1. The CDR3 is 15 amino acids. The V and J ends lost 4 bases and 1 base, in that order; junction bases with no gene match: 4. Per germline, CDR1 WSHSY and CDR2 SAAADI.